This TCR beta chain was recovered during a study of T cells in Graves' hyperthyroidism and ophthalmopathy. RNA transcripts gave rise to amplified TCR beta CDR3 regions. The HTBI set primed first-round TCR CDR3 RT-PCR. In TCRdb, the multiplex PCR reads were re-called with MiXCR into one record per CDR3 protein. In the table there are 300,000 to 450,000 distinct CDR3 sequences, about a sixth of which are singletons. V gave up 5 bases and J gave up 1 base, with 14 bases separating them. CDR3 size: 15 residues. The germline V gene encodes CDR1 LNHNV and CDR2 YYDKDF (reference sequence). This clonotype came up many times. Clinical Activity Scores of at least 3, NOSPECS grades of at least 4 and durations under 3 months characterized ophthalmopathy patients. Patients were excluded because of uncontrolled infection, other autoimmune disease, pregnancy or lactation.

Sequenced material: blood. The receptor comes from a woman in her forties with Graves' ophthalmopathy. The V call is TRBV15, the J call TRBJ2-5; D may be TRBD1 or TRBD2 (5 bases each). CDR3: CATSRRVGTQETQYF. In DNA, the CDR3 is TGTGCCACCAGCCGCCGTGTGGGGACCCAAGAGACCCAGTACTTC.